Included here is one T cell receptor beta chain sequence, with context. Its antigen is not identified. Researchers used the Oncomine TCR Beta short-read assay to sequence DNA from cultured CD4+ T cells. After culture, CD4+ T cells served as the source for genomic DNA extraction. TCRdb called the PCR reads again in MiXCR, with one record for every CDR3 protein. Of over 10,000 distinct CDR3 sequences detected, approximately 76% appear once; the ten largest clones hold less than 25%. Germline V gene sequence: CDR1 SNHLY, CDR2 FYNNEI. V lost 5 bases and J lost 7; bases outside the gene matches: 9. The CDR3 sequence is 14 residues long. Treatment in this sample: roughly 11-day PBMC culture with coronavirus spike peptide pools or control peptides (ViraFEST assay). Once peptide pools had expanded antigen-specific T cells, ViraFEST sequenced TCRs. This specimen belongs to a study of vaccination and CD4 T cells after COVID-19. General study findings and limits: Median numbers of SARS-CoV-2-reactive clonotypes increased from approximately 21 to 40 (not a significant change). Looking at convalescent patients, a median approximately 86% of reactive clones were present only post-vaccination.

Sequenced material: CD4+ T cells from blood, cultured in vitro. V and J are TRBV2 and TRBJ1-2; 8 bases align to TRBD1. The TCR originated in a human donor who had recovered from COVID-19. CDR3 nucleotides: TGTGCCAGCAGTACCCAGGGACAGGCAGTTGGCTACACCTTC. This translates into CASSTQGQAVGYTF.